This T cell receptor (beta chain) was captured in a study of Ad26.COV2.S vaccination and SARS-CoV-2 variants. The V segment lost 3 bases and the J segment 5 bases; nucleotides outside the gene matches: 11. The V gene's germline CDR1 is SGHRS and CDR2 YFSETQ. The CDR3 covers 17 residues. The repertoire was sequenced with immunoSEQ multiplex PCR; TCRdb's copy has only in-frame clones and lacks some. The profile covers 300,000 to 400,000 clones, with about nine tenths appearing a single time and around 3.7% taken by the ten largest. Treatment: around 19 received Ad26.COV2.S at low or high dose, single or two shots; about 5 received placebo; per-sample allocation not given. Material that was analyzed had been drawn on day 63 after the first vaccine or placebo injection.

Here the sequenced sample was peripheral blood, taken in a trial of Ad26.COV2.S vaccine versus placebo. This sequence joins TRBV5-1 and TRBJ2-5; 12 nucleotides line up with TRBD2. This sequence originates from a person aged 18 to 65 who received the Ad26.COV2.S COVID-19 vaccine or a placebo. The CDR3 bases are TGCGCCAGCAGCTCCCCCTCTAGCGGGGGGGCTCGGGAGACCCAGTACTTC. Its protein product is CASSSPSSGGARETQYF.